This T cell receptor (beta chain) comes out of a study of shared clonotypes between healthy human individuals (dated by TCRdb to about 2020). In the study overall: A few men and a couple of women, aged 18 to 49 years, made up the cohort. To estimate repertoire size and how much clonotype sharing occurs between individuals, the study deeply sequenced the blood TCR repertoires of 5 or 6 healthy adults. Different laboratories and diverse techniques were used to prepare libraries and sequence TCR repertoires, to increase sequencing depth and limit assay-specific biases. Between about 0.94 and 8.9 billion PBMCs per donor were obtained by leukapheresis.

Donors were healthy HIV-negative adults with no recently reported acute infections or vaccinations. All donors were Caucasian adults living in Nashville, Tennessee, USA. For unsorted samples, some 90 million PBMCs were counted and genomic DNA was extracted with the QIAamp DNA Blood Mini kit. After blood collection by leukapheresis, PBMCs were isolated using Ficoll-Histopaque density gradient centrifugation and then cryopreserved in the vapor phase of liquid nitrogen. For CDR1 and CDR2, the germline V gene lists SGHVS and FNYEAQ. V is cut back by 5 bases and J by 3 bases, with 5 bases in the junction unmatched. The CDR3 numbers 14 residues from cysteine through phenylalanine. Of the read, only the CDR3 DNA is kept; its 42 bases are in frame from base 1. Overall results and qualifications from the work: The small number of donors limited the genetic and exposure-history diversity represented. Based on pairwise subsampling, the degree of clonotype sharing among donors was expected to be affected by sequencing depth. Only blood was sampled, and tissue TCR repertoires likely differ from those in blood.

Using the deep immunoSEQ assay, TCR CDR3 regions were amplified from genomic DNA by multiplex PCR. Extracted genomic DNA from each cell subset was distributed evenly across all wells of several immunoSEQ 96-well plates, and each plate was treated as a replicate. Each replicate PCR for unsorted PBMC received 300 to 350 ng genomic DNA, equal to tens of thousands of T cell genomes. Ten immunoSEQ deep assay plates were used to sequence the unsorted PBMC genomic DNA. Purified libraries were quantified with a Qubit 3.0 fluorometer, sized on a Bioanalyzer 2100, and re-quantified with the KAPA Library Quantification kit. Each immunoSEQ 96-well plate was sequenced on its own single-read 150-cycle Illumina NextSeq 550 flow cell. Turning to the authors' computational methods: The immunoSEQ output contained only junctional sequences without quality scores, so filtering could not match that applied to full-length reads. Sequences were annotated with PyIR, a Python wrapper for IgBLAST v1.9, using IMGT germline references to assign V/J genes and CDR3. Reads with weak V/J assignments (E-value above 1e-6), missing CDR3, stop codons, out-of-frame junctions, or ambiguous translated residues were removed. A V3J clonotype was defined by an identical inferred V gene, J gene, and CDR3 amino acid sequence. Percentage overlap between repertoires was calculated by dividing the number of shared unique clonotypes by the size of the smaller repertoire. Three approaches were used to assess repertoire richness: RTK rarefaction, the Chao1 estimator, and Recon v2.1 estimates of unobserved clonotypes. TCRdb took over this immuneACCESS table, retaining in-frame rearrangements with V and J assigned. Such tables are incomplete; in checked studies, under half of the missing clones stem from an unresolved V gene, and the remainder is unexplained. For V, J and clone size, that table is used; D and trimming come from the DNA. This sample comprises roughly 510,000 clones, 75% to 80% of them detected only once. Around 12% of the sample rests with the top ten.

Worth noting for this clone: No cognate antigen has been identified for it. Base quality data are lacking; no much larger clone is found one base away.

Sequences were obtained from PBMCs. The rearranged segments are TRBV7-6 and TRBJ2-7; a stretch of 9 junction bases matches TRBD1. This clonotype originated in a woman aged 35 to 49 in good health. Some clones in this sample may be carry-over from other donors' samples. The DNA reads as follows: TGTGCCAGCAGCAATGACAGGGGGGTCTACGAGCAGTACTTC. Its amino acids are CASSNDRGVYEQYF. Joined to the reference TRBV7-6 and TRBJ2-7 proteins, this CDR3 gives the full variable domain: GAGVSQSPRYKVTKRGQDVALRCDPISGHVSLYWYRQALGQGPEFLTYFNYEAQQDKSGLPNDRFSAERPEGSISTLTIQRTEQRDSAMYRCASSNDRGVYEQYFGPGTRLTVT.